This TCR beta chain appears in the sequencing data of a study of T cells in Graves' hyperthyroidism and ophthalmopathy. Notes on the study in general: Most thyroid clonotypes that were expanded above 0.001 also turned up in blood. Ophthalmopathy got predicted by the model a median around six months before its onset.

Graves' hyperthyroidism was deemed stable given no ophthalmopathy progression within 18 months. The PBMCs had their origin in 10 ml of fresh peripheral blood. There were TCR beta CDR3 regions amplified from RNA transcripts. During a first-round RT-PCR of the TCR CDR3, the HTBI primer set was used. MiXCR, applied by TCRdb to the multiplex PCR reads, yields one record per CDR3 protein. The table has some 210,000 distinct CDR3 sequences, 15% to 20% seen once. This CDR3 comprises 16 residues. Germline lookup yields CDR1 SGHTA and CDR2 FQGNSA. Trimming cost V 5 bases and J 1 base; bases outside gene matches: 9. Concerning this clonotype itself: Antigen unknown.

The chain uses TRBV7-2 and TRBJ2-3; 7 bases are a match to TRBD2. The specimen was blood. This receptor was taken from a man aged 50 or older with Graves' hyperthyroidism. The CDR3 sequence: CASSPSGGSRTDTQYF. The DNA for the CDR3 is TGTGCCAGCAGCCCCTCGGGCGGGAGTCGCACAGATACGCAGTATTTT.